The next 8 T cell receptor beta chains were all read from a single sample in a study of blood T cells in healthy people across ages. Primers used in a second PCR of about 6 to 12 cycles were a sample-barcoded 5' primer and a J-beta primer mix. TCRdb re-called the 5' RACE reads through MiXCR, storing one row per CDR3 protein. The table records some 1.5 million distinct CDR3 sequences, roughly two fifths of them present only once. Sample: blood. Every receptor here comes from a young woman in good health.

J is TRBJ1-1 and V is TRBV30; maybe TRBD1 (5 bases). Per the germline V gene, CDR1 is GTSNPN and CDR2 is SVGIG (reference sequence). This CDR3 contains 10 residues. V shed 5 bases and J shed 6 bases, with 7 bases lying between them. CDR3 nucleotide sequence: TGTGCCTGGCGGGGCTCTGAAGCTTTCTTT. It codes for CAWRGSEAFF.

J is TRBJ2-2 and V is TRBV20-1; possible D gene TRBD2, 5 bases. This CDR3 has 11 residues. CDR1 and CDR2 (germline): DFQATT, SNEGSKA (reference sequence). Trimming stripped 3 bases from V and 7 bases from J, with 6 bases between. The CDR3 region is CSASGLGELFF. Written as DNA, the CDR3 is TGCAGTGCTAGCGGACTCGGGGAGCTGTTTTTT.

The rearrangement joins TRBV6-5 to TRBJ2-1; a weak D match, TRBD2 (5 bases). Germline values: CDR1 MNHEY, CDR2 SVGAGI. Deletions cut 6 bases from V and 0 bases from J, with 9 bases between. The CDR3 is made up of 14 amino acids. The chain's CDR3 is CASRWESSYNEQFF. The CDR3 region has the DNA TGTGCCAGCAGGTGGGAGAGCTCCTACAATGAGCAGTTCTTC.

This chain links TRBV9 with TRBJ1-4; the match to TRBD1 covers 9 bases. CDR1 SGDLS and CDR2 YYNGEE come from the germline V gene. The CDR3 covers 15 residues. The trim removed 3 bases at V and 6 bases at J, leaving 6 bases unmatched. The CDR3 nucleotides read TGTGCCAGCAGCGCCGCCGGGACAGGGCATGAAAAACTGTTTTTT. It codes for CASSAAGTGHEKLFF. Variable domain in full (rest from reference TRBV9 and TRBJ1-4): DSGVTQTPKHLITATGQRVTLRCSPRSGDLSVYWYQQSLDQGLQFLIQYYNGEERAKGNILERFSAQQFPDLHSELNLSSLELGDSALYFCASSAAGTGHEKLFFGSGTQLSVL.

This chain joins TRBV5-6 and TRBJ1-3; a weak D match, TRBD1 (5 bases). The CDR3 consists of 15 residues. Germline V gives CDR1 SGHDT, CDR2 YYEEEE. V lost 3 bases to trimming and J lost 1 base, with 11 bases between them. CDR3 sequence reads: CASSWDPESGNTIYF. The CDR3 coding sequence is TGTGCCAGCAGCTGGGACCCTGAGTCTGGAAACACCATATATTTT. The full variable domain, its missing parts supplied by reference TRBV5-6 and TRBJ1-3, is DAGVTQSPTHLIKTRGQQVTLRCSPKSGHDTVSWYQQALGQGPQFIFQYYEEEERQRGNFPDRFSGHQFPNYSSELNVNALLLGDSALYLCASSWDPESGNTIYFGEGSWLTVV.

Notes on this clonotype: A much more abundant neighbour one base away suggests this may be a read error. The rearrangement uses TRBV29-1 and TRBJ2-3; no clear D gene. This CDR3 has 13 residues. Trimming took 7 bases from V and 6 from J, leaving 17 bases between them. Germline V gives CDR1 SQVTM, CDR2 ANQGSEA. This CDR3 reads CSAGPRLADTQYF. The CDR3, as DNA: TGCAGCGCCGGGCCAAGGCTCGCCGATACGCAGTATTTT.

This clonotype was counted at least ten times. The rearrangement uses TRBV11-2 and TRBJ2-3; D remains ambiguous. Trimming took 4 bases from V and 3 from J, leaving 8 bases between them. Germline V lookup: CDR1 SGHAT, CDR2 FQNNGV. This CDR3 comprises 13 residues. The CDR3 reads CASSSLVTDTQYF. Here the CDR3 DNA reads TGTGCCAGCAGCTCCCTAGTAACAGATACGCAGTATTTT.

The gene calls are TRBV27 and TRBJ2-1, with 7 bases lining up with TRBD2. CDR3 length equals 15 residues. The germline V gene has CDR1 MNHEY and CDR2 SMNVEV (reference sequence). V trimming: 6 bases; J trimming: 9 bases; junction bases outside the gene matches: 14. The CDR3, as DNA: TGTGCCAGCAGCCCCACTAGCGAGAGGGATAGTGAGCAGTTCTTC. Encoded protein: CASSPTSERDSEQFF.